This record looks at one T cell receptor (beta chain) sequence and its context. There are 11 residues in the CDR3. V gave up 5 bases and J gave up 9 bases, with 10 bases separating them. The V gene's germline CDR1 is SGHTA and CDR2 FQGNSA. Sequencing was performed with immunoSEQ multiplex PCR; in TCRdb, only in-frame clones are kept and a portion is missing. The table records fewer than 200,000 clones, around 83% of them present only once. The data are from a study of blood T cell repertoires in COVID-19. About the study: PBMCs, B-cell-depleted T cells, or T cells provided the cDNA or gDNA that made up the material.

The sample taken for sequencing was peripheral blood. The clonotype originates from a woman in her 70s with COVID-19, enrolled during active disease. The gene calls are TRBV7-2 and TRBJ1-2; TRBD1 might be the D (5 bases). Here the CDR3 DNA reads TGTGCCAGCAGCCCCGGGGGGAGCTACACCTTC. Translated, it gives CASSPGGSYTF.